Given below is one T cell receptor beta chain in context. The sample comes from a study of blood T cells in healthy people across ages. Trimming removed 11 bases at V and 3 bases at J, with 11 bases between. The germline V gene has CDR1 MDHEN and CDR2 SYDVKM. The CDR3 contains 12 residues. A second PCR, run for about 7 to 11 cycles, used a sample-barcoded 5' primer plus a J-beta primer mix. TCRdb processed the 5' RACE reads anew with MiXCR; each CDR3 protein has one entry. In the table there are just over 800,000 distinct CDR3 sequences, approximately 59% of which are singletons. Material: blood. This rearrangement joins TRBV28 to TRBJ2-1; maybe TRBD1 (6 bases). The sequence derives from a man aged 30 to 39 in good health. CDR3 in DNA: TGTGCCGCCCAAGGGGGCTACAATGAGCAGTTCTTC. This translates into CAAQGGYNEQFF.